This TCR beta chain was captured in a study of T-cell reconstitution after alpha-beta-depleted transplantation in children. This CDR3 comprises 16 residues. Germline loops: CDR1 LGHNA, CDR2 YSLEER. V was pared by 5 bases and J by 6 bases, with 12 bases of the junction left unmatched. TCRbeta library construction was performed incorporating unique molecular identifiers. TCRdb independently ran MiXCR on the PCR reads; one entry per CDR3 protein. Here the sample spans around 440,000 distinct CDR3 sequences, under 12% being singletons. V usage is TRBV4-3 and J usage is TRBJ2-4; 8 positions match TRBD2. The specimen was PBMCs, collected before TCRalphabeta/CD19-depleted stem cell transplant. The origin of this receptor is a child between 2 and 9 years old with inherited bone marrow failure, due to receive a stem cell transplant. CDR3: CASSLTISGSGNIQYF. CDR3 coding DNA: TGCGCCAGCAGCTTAACCATAAGCGGGAGCGGAAACATTCAGTACTTC.